Below are 29 T cell receptor beta chains sequenced from a single sample in a study of OX40 agonist ivuxolimab in advanced cancers. Assay: immunoSEQ multiplex PCR; the TCRdb copy retains only in-frame clones and omits some. Of approximately 41,000 clones in the sample, more than 80% were seen once. The starting material was CD4+ or CD8+ T cells sorted from blood, obtained in a trial of the OX40 agonist ivuxolimab. The receptors here all came from an adult with an advanced solid tumor such as melanoma, head and neck, liver or kidney cancer.

This clone was counted a single time. The J gene is TRBJ1-2, the V gene TRBV6-4, with 7 positions matching TRBD1. This CDR3 has 15 residues. In germline, CDR1 is MRHNA, CDR2 SNTAGT. V shed 4 bases and J 7 bases; nucleotides not matched to a gene: 12. The DNA for the CDR3 is TGTGCCAGCAGTGTCACCCGGGACAGCGTTGGTGGCTACACCTTC. Amino acid sequence: CASSVTRDSVGGYTF.

V usage is TRBV7-9 and J usage is TRBJ1-2; maybe TRBD1 (6 bases). The CDR3 sequence is 14 residues long. From germline, CDR1 is SEHNR and CDR2 FQNEAQ (reference sequence). V lost 3 bases and J lost 7, with 15 bases in between. The CDR3 sequence is CASSFGQWSSGYTF. Written as DNA, the CDR3 is TGTGCCAGCAGCTTCGGACAGTGGAGCTCTGGCTACACCTTC.

The chain combines TRBV7-9 with TRBJ1-4, with D hard to call. The CDR3 is made up of 14 amino acids. Germline CDR1 reads SEHNR; CDR2 reads FQNEAQ (reference sequence). Trimming cost V 1 base and J 4 bases, with 7 bases left between them. CDR3 sequence: CASSLGLSNEKLFF. The CDR3 bases are TGTGCCAGCAGCTTAGGGTTGAGTAATGAAAAACTGTTTTTT.

Only a few counts were recorded for this clone. The chain joins TRBV30 to TRBJ2-1, with D possibly being TRBD1 (6 bases). Germline V gene data show CDR1 as GTSNPN and CDR2 as SVGIG (reference sequence). Deletions cut 2 bases from V and 7 bases from J, with 15 bases between. The CDR3 length is 14 residues. The CDR3 spells CAWSRTGLWNEQFF. CDR3 nucleotide sequence: TGTGCCTGGAGTAGAACAGGGTTGTGGAATGAGCAGTTCTTC.

The chain uses TRBV5-6 and TRBJ2-3; 7 positions agree with TRBD1. The CDR3 is 16 amino acids. Germline CDR1 is SGHDT and CDR2 is YYEEEE. Trimming cost V 2 bases and J 2 bases; bases outside gene matches: 8. The DNA of the CDR3 is TGTGCCAGCAGCTTCGGCCCGGGACAGCTCACAGATACGCAGTATTTT. It codes for CASSFGPGQLTDTQYF.

This rearrangement joins TRBV29-1 to TRBJ2-3; TRBD2 matches 12 bases. The J segment lost 0 bases and the V segment lost 1 base, leaving 8 bases of the junction unmatched. Looked up from germline, CDR1 is SQVTM and CDR2 is ANQGSEA. The CDR3 is 18 residues long. The CDR3 DNA reads TGCAGCGTTGAAGTTTTGCTAGCGGGGGGGCTTAGCACAGATACGCAGTATTTT. Amino acids: CSVEVLLAGGLSTDTQYF.

The gene calls are TRBV6-6 and TRBJ1-1, with D uncertain. V shed 5 bases and J shed 3 bases, with 10 bases lying between them. CDR3 length equals 13 residues. Looked up from germline, CDR1 is MNHNY and CDR2 is SVGAGI (reference sequence). This CDR3 is CASSRGIHTEAFF. The CDR3 DNA follows: TGTGCCAGCAGTCGGGGTATCCACACTGAAGCTTTCTTT.

The CDR3 DNA follows: TGTGCCAGCAGCTTTCCAGGATCAGATACGCAGTATTTT. Protein sequence: CASSFPGSDTQYF. V and J are TRBV5-5 and TRBJ2-3; D call uncertain. CDR3 length: 13 residues. V lost 2 bases to trimming and J lost 4 bases, with 8 bases between them. Germline loops: CDR1 SGHKS, CDR2 YYEKEE (reference sequence).

This sequence joins TRBV11-2 and TRBJ2-1, with 9 bases aligning to TRBD2. This CDR3 is built from 16 residues. Germline lookup yields CDR1 SGHAT and CDR2 FQNNGV. Trimming took 0 bases from V and 7 from J; bases not matched to a gene: 7. The CDR3 DNA is TGTGCCAGCAGCTTAGAGCGGGGGGGCGGTAGAAATGAGCAGTTCTTC. As protein: CASSLERGGGRNEQFF.

The chain couples TRBV5-1 to TRBJ2-5, with a possible D match to TRBD1 (6 bases). The CDR3 totals 14 residues. Germline CDR1 SGHRS, CDR2 YFSETQ. The V and J ends lost 4 bases and 1 base respectively, with 11 bases between them. The CDR3 coding sequence is TGCGCCAGCAGCGTCCAGGGGTTCCAAGAGACCCAGTACTTC. This codes for CASSVQGFQETQYF.

The CDR3 region is CASSVTIRLRDGYTF. CDR3 in DNA: TGTGCCAGCAGTGTGACGATACGGCTCCGTGATGGCTACACCTTC. The chain employs TRBV2 and TRBJ1-2, with D uncertain. CDR3 length: 15 residues. The V and J ends lost 4 bases and 6 bases respectively, with 18 bases between them. The germline V gene has CDR1 SNHLY and CDR2 FYNNEI.

This clone was seen only once. This chain joins TRBV29-1 and TRBJ2-5; TRBD2 agrees at 13 bases. The CDR3 is 15 residues long. V shed 7 bases, J shed 2 bases, and the junction held 7 bases outside the gene matches. From germline, CDR1 is SQVTM and CDR2 ANQGSEA. The DNA for the CDR3 is TGCAGCGCCCCAAGACTAGCGGGGGGACAAGAGACCCAGTACTTC. Translation gives CSAPRLAGGQETQYF.

This chain connects TRBV2 to TRBJ2-3, with 7 bases aligning to TRBD1. The CDR3 covers 15 residues. Germline CDR1 is SNHLY and CDR2 is FYNNEI. J gave up 5 bases and V 4 bases, and 9 bases lay outside the gene matches. CDR3 nucleotide sequence: TGTGCCAGCAGTGGACAGGGAGCAGGGGGAGATACGCAGTATTTT. This gives the protein CASSGQGAGGDTQYF.

The CDR3 spells CASSPSGQGKPPLHF. CDR3 sequence (DNA): TGTGCCAGCAGTCCATCGGGACAGGGAAAGCCACCCCTCCACTTT. V is TRBV28 and J is TRBJ1-6; 9 positions agree with TRBD1. CDR3 size: 15 residues. The junction had 10 bases not matched to a gene; V was cut back by 5 bases and J by 11 bases. CDR1 MDHEN and CDR2 SYDVKM come from the germline V gene.

This clone appeared a single time. The chain links TRBV5-4 to TRBJ2-3; D gene unclear. This CDR3 is 14 amino acids long. Germline V CDR1 and CDR2: SGHNT, YYREEE (reference sequence). Deletions cut 3 bases from V and 5 bases from J, with 13 bases between. CDR3 bases: TGTGCCAGCAGCTCAGAGACCCGGTTAGATACGCAGTATTTT. Residues: CASSSETRLDTQYF.

This sequence joins TRBV6-1 and TRBJ1-3; D unclear. Germline V lookup: CDR1 MNHNS, CDR2 SASEGT. This CDR3 has 14 residues. V was cut by 2 bases and J by 0 bases, with 5 bases left in between. The CDR3, as DNA: TGTGCCAGCAGTGAAATCTTCTCTGGAAACACCATATATTTT. This codes for CASSEIFSGNTIYF.

This chain connects TRBV5-4 to TRBJ2-2, with 11 bases aligning to TRBD2. V dropped 0 bases and J dropped 1; count of bases not matched to a gene: 2. CDR3 length equals 17 residues. The germline gives CDR1 SGHNT, CDR2 YYREEE (reference sequence). The CDR3 DNA is TGTGCCAGCAGCTTGGGTGGACTAGCGGGGAACACCGGGGAGCTGTTTTTT. It yields the protein CASSLGGLAGNTGELFF. Looking up the rest from reference TRBV5-4 and TRBJ2-2 gives the full variable domain: ETGVTQSPTHLIKTRGQQVTLRCSSQSGHNTVSWYQQALGQGPQFIFQYYREEENGRGNFPPRFSGLQFPNYSSELNVNALELDDSALYLCASSLGGLAGNTGELFFGEGSRLTVL.

CDR3 nucleotide sequence: TGTGCCAGCAGCGGGGGCGAGGGTGAAAAACTGTTTTTT. This codes for CASSGGEGEKLFF. This chain connects TRBV7-9 to TRBJ1-4; the D gene is possibly TRBD1 (6 bases). The V end lost 5 bases, the J end lost 7 bases, and 11 bases lay between the germline ends. Germline V gives CDR1 SEHNR, CDR2 FQNEAQ (reference sequence). There are 13 residues in the CDR3.

V gene TRBV7-9 combines with J gene TRBJ2-5, with unresolved D. The CDR3 sequence is 14 residues long. The ends were cut back, 6 bases at V and 2 bases at J, with 13 bases in the middle. The V gene's germline CDR1 is SEHNR and CDR2 FQNEAQ (reference sequence). CDR3 protein: CASSRGRSQETQYF. CDR3 in DNA: TGTGCCAGCAGTCGAGGACGGTCGCAAGAGACCCAGTACTTC. Together with reference TRBV7-9 and TRBJ2-5, the CDR3 gives the full variable domain: DTGVSQNPRHKITKRGQNVTFRCDPISEHNRLYWYRQTLGQGPEFLTYFQNEAQLEKSRLLSDRFSAERPKGSFSTLEIQRTEQGDSAMYLCASSRGRSQETQYFGPGTRLLVL.

V and J are TRBV4-3 and TRBJ2-1; 8 bases align to TRBD1. V was pared by 1 base and J by 8 bases, with 13 bases of the junction left unmatched. Germline V lookup: CDR1 LGHNA, CDR2 YSLEER. The CDR3 extends over 17 amino acids. CDR3: CASSQGTGTGGVDEQFF. The CDR3, as DNA: TGCGCCAGCAGCCAAGGGACCGGGACAGGTGGAGTCGATGAGCAGTTCTTC.

The chain uses TRBV5-6 and TRBJ2-2, with D perhaps TRBD1 (5 bases). The V end lost 4 bases, the J end lost 4 bases, and 23 bases lay between the germline ends. The germline CDR1 and CDR2 sequences are SGHDT and YYEEEE. The CDR3 has 18 residues. The CDR3 sequence: CASSLVRQLSWVTGELFF. The CDR3 coding sequence is TGTGCCAGCAGCCTAGTCCGACAGCTGAGTTGGGTCACCGGGGAGCTGTTTTTT.

CDR3 protein: CASSPRRGDTTNEKLFF. In DNA, the CDR3 is TGTGCCAGCAGCCCCCGTCGTGGGGACACAACTAATGAAAAACTGTTTTTT. V usage is TRBV11-3 and J usage is TRBJ1-4, with D maybe TRBD1 (6 bases). The germline CDR1 and CDR2 sequences are SGHNT and YENEEA. Deletions cut 5 bases from V and 0 bases from J, with 16 bases between. This CDR3 is built from 17 residues.

The gene calls are TRBV7-3 and TRBJ2-3; D may be TRBD2 (6 bases). V was cut by 9 bases and J by 8 bases, with 18 bases left in between. This CDR3 has 13 residues. CDR1 is SGHTA and CDR2 is FQGTGA in the germline V gene. In nucleotides, the CDR3 is TGTGCCAGTAAACGGGACCCGGAGGGTACGCAGTATTTT. Residues: CASKRDPEGTQYF.

The chain uses TRBV4-1 and TRBJ1-2; D unclear. The CDR3 length is 16 residues. The germline V gene encodes CDR1 MGHRA and CDR2 YSYEKL. The ends were cut back, 0 bases at V and 6 bases at J, with 17 bases in the middle. The CDR3 DNA sequence: TGCGCCAGCAGCCAAGATCCCCAGGCAACGCGACATGGCTACACCTTC. As protein: CASSQDPQATRHGYTF.

The J gene is TRBJ1-3, the V gene TRBV9; D is ambiguous. Germline V gives CDR1 SGDLS, CDR2 YYNGEE. CDR3 size: 16 residues. Trimming pared 4 bases from V and 4 bases from J, leaving 18 bases between. CDR3 loop: CASSTQEEGHGNTIYF. The CDR3 DNA reads as TGTGCCAGCAGCACTCAGGAGGAAGGGCACGGAAACACCATATATTTT.

V is TRBV5-1 and J is TRBJ2-2; the match to TRBD1 covers 8 bases. The trim removed 5 bases at V and 4 bases at J, leaving 1 base unmatched. Germline-derived CDR1 and CDR2 are SGHRS and YFSETQ. The length of the CDR3 is 13 residues. The CDR3 nucleotides are TGCGCCAGCAGACAGGGGGGCACCGGGGAGCTGTTTTTT. It specifies CASRQGGTGELFF.

The chain employs TRBV21-1 and TRBJ1-2. TRBV21-1 is annotated as a pseudogene. The CDR3 loop spans 14 amino acids. In nucleotides, the CDR3 is TGTGCCACGCATCTATCGGGCGGTCCCTATGGCTACACCTTC. This codes for CATHLSGGPYGYTF.

This clone has only one observation. The V and J genes are TRBV14 and TRBJ2-7, with TRBD1 as a possible D gene (5 bases). V gave up 0 bases and J gave up 6 bases, with 21 bases separating them. Germline lookup yields CDR1 SGHDN and CDR2 FVKESK. The length of the CDR3 is 17 residues. CDR3 DNA: TGTGCCAGCAGCCAAGACACCCCTAATTGGGGCTCTGGCGAGCAGTACTTC. Translated: CASSQDTPNWGSGEQYF.

V is TRBV13 and J is TRBJ2-3, with D hard to call. The CDR3 loop spans 11 amino acids. V lost 6 bases and J lost 5, with 6 bases in between. Germline CDR1 is PRHDT and CDR2 is FYEKMQ (reference sequence). CDR3 nucleotide sequence: TGTGCCAGCAGACTTGGAGATACGCAGTATTTT. It yields the protein CASRLGDTQYF.